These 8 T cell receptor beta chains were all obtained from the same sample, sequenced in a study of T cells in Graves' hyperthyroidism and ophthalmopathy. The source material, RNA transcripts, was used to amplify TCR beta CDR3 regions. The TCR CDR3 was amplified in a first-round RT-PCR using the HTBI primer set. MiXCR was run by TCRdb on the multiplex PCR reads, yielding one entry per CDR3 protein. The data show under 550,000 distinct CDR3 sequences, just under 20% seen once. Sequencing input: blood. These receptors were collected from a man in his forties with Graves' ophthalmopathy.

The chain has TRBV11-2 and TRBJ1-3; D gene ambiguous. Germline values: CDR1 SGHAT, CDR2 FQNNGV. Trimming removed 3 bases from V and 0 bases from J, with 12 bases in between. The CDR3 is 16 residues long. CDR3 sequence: CASSFGGQFSGNTIYF. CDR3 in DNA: TGTGCCAGCAGCTTCGGTGGGCAGTTCTCTGGAAACACCATATATTTT.

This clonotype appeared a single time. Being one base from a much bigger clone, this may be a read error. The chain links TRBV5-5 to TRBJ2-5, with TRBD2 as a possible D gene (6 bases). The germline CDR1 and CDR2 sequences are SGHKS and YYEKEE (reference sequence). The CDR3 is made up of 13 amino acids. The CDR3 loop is CASSPGGIETQHF. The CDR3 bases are TGTGCCAGCAGCCCCGGAGGGATAGAGACCCAGCACTTC. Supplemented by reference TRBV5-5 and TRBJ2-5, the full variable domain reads DAGVTQSPTHLIKTRGQQVTLRCSPISGHKSVSWYQQVLGQGPQFIFQYYEKEERGRGNFPDRFSARQFPNYSSELNVNALLLGDSALYLCASSPGGIETQHFGPGTRLLVL.

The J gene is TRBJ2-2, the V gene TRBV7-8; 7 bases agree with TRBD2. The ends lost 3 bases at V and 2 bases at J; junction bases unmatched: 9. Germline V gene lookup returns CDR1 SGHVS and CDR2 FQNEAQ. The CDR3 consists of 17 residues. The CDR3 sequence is CASSLAWGGGNTGELFF. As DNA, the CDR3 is TGTGCCAGCAGCTTGGCCTGGGGCGGGGGTAACACCGGGGAGCTGTTTTTT.

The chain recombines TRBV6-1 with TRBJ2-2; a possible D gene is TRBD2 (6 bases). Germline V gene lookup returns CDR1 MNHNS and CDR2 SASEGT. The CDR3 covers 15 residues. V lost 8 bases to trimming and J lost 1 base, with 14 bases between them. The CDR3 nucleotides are TGTGCCAGCCACAACCCCGGGGGGAACACCGGGGAGCTGTTTTTT. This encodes CASHNPGGNTGELFF.

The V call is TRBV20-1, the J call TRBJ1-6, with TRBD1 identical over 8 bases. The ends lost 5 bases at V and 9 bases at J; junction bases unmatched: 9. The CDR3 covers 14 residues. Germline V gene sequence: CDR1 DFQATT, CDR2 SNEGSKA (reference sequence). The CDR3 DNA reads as TGCAGTGCTTCTGGACAGGGTGGAATTTCACCCCTCCACTTT. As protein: CSASGQGGISPLHF.

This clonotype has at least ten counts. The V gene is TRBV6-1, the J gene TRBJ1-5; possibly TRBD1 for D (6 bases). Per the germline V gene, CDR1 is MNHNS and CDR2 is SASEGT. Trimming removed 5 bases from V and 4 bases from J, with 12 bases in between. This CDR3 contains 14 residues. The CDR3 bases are TGTGCCAGCAGTTCCGTGGACAGTAATCAGCCCCAGCATTTT. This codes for CASSSVDSNQPQHF.

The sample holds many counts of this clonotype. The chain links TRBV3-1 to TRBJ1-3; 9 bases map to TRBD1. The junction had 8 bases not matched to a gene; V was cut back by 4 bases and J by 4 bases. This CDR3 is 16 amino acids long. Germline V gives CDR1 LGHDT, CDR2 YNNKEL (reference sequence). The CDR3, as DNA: TGTGCCAGCAGCCCCCGTGGACAGGGGTTCGGAAACACCATATATTTT. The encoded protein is CASSPRGQGFGNTIYF.

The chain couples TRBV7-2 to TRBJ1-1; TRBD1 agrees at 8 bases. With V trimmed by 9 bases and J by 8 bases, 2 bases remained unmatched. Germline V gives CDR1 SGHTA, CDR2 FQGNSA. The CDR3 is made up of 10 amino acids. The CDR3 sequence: CASYRGEAFF. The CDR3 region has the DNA TGTGCCAGTTACAGGGGGGAAGCTTTCTTT.